Listed below are T cell receptor beta chains from one sample, sequenced in a study of T cell responses to AZD1222 COVID-19 vaccine. Sequencing was performed with immunoSEQ multiplex PCR; in TCRdb, only in-frame clones are kept and a portion is missing. Here the sample spans around 150,000 clones, 85% to 95% being singletons. The sequenced sample was peripheral blood, obtained on day 0 of AZD1222 vaccination. Source of these receptors: an adult in good health. CDR3s include the opening cysteine and the closing phenylalanine or tryptophan. Fields, in order: J gene, D gene, V gene, clone size, CDR3 protein, CDR3 DNA. The D gene is left open where the match is weak. Only part of the rows carry a size: once, few, many, or a class if the clone is expanded.

J gene: TRBJ1-1
D gene: NA
V gene: TRBV11-3
clone size: NA
CDR3 protein: CASSLDANQAFF
CDR3 DNA: TGTGCCAGCAGCTTAGATGCCAACCAGGCTTTCTTT

J gene: TRBJ1-1
D gene: NA
V gene: TRBV28
clone size: NA
CDR3 protein: CASSLGQMNTEAFF
CDR3 DNA: TGTGCCAGCAGTTTAGGGCAGATGAACACTGAAGCTTTCTTT

J gene: TRBJ2-1
D gene: NA
V gene: TRBV9
clone size: NA
CDR3 protein: CASSVGSYNEQFF
CDR3 DNA: TGTGCCAGCAGCGTAGGCTCCTACAATGAGCAGTTCTTC

J gene: TRBJ2-7
D gene: TRBD1
V gene: TRBV5-1
clone size: NA
CDR3 protein: CASSSGTGGIGEQYF
CDR3 DNA: TGCGCCAGCAGCTCCGGGACAGGGGGTATCGGCGAGCAGTACTTC

J gene: TRBJ2-3
D gene: NA
V gene: TRBV29-1
clone size: NA
CDR3 protein: CSVEASTDTQYF
CDR3 DNA: TGCAGCGTTGAAGCCAGCACAGATACGCAGTATTTT

J gene: TRBJ1-1
D gene: NA
V gene: TRBV27
clone size: NA
CDR3 protein: CASSLRGGSGNTEAFF
CDR3 DNA: TGTGCCAGCAGTTTACGTGGGGGATCGGGGAACACTGAAGCTTTCTTT

J gene: TRBJ1-5
D gene: NA
V gene: TRBV30
clone size: NA
CDR3 protein: CAWSGGKGANSNQPQHF
CDR3 DNA: TGTGCCTGGAGCGGTGGAAAAGGGGCGAATAGCAATCAGCCCCAGCATTTT

J gene: TRBJ2-7
D gene: TRBD1
V gene: TRBV18
clone size: NA
CDR3 protein: CASSTGGTGKGHEQYF
CDR3 DNA: TGTGCCAGCTCAACAGGGGGGACAGGCAAGGGCCACGAGCAGTACTTC

J gene: TRBJ2-3
D gene: TRBD1
V gene: TRBV10-3
clone size: NA
CDR3 protein: CAIMGQLTDTQYF
CDR3 DNA: TGTGCCATCATGGGACAGCTAACAGATACGCAGTATTTT

J gene: TRBJ2-7
D gene: NA
V gene: TRBV18
clone size: NA
CDR3 protein: CASSPVLSYEQYF
CDR3 DNA: TGTGCCAGCTCACCCGTCCTCTCCTACGAGCAGTACTTC

J gene: TRBJ2-1
D gene: NA
V gene: TRBV5-1
clone size: NA
CDR3 protein: CASSLAESNNEQFF
CDR3 DNA: TGCGCCAGCAGCTTGGCCGAGTCGAACAATGAGCAGTTCTTC

J gene: TRBJ1-1
D gene: NA
V gene: TRBV5-1
clone size: few
CDR3 protein: CASSLGGATEAFF
CDR3 DNA: TGCGCCAGCAGCTTGGGGGGAGCCACTGAAGCTTTCTTT

J gene: TRBJ1-2
D gene: NA
V gene: TRBV18
clone size: few
CDR3 protein: CASSHRSLEGGYTF
CDR3 DNA: TGTGCCAGCTCACACAGGAGCCTGGAGGGTGGCTACACCTTC

J gene: TRBJ2-3
D gene: NA
V gene: TRBV5-6
clone size: once
CDR3 protein: CASSLRVGFTDTQYF
CDR3 DNA: TGTGCCAGCAGCTTGAGGGTCGGGTTCACAGATACGCAGTATTTT

J gene: TRBJ1-2
D gene: NA
V gene: TRBV6-4
clone size: NA
CDR3 protein: CASRDLSYGYTF
CDR3 DNA: TGTGCCAGCAGAGACCTTTCTTATGGCTACACCTTC

J gene: TRBJ2-2
D gene: NA
V gene: TRBV19
clone size: NA
CDR3 protein: CATLQGMNTGELFF
CDR3 DNA: TGTGCCACATTACAGGGTATGAACACCGGGGAGCTGTTTTTT

J gene: TRBJ1-2
D gene: NA
V gene: TRBV7-8
clone size: NA
CDR3 protein: CASSLRGGYGYTF
CDR3 DNA: TGTGCCAGCAGCCTACGTGGGGGCTATGGCTACACCTTC

J gene: TRBJ2-1
D gene: NA
V gene: TRBV4-1
clone size: NA
CDR3 protein: CASSQDVGSFYNEQFF
CDR3 DNA: TGCGCCAGCAGCCAAGATGTGGGTTCCTTTTACAATGAGCAGTTCTTC

J gene: TRBJ2-7
D gene: NA
V gene: TRBV30
clone size: NA
CDR3 protein: CAWSAVVWSLKLQGGLNEQYF
CDR3 DNA: TGTGCCTGGAGTGCGGTTGTTTGGAGCCTAAAACTACAGGGAGGGTTGAACGAGCAGTACTTC

J gene: TRBJ1-1
D gene: NA
V gene: TRBV28
clone size: NA
CDR3 protein: CASRLNTEAFF
CDR3 DNA: TGTGCCAGCAGGTTGAACACTGAAGCTTTCTTT

J gene: TRBJ1-2
D gene: NA
V gene: TRBV2
clone size: NA
CDR3 protein: CASSPKGGYTF
CDR3 DNA: TGTGCCAGCTCCCCGAAGGGGGGCTACACCTTC

J gene: TRBJ1-1
D gene: NA
V gene: TRBV2
clone size: NA
CDR3 protein: CASRVEGASGNTEAFF
CDR3 DNA: TGTGCCAGCAGGGTGGAAGGGGCTTCTGGGAACACTGAAGCTTTCTTT

J gene: TRBJ1-1
D gene: NA
V gene: TRBV21-1
clone size: NA
CDR3 protein: CASSGEVDGYTEAFF
CDR3 DNA: TGTGCCAGCAGCGGAGAAGTTGACGGGTACACTGAAGCTTTCTTT

J gene: TRBJ2-7
D gene: NA
V gene: TRBV7-8
clone size: NA
CDR3 protein: CASSLAVPSRYEQYF
CDR3 DNA: TGTGCCAGCAGCTTAGCTGTCCCCTCACGCTACGAGCAGTACTTC

J gene: TRBJ1-1
D gene: TRBD1
V gene: TRBV6-1
clone size: NA
CDR3 protein: CASSEAGTVNTEAFF
CDR3 DNA: TGTGCCAGCAGTGAAGCCGGGACAGTGAACACTGAAGCTTTCTTT

J gene: TRBJ2-1
D gene: TRBD2
V gene: TRBV4-1
clone size: NA
CDR3 protein: CASSQIALGLADNEQFF
CDR3 DNA: TGCGCCAGCAGCCAAATTGCTTTGGGACTAGCGGACAATGAGCAGTTCTTC

J gene: TRBJ2-1
D gene: NA
V gene: TRBV13
clone size: NA
CDR3 protein: CASSPRWRGNYNEQFF
CDR3 DNA: TGTGCCAGCAGCCCAAGATGGAGGGGGAACTACAATGAGCAGTTCTTC

J gene: TRBJ2-7
D gene: NA
V gene: TRBV30
clone size: NA
CDR3 protein: CAWGRSLHYEQYF
CDR3 DNA: TGTGCCTGGGGTCGAAGCCTCCACTACGAGCAGTACTTC

J gene: TRBJ2-2
D gene: TRBD2
V gene: TRBV14
clone size: NA
CDR3 protein: CASSQDRLAGAYTGELFF
CDR3 DNA: TGTGCCAGCAGCCAAGATCGGCTAGCGGGCGCATACACCGGGGAGCTGTTTTTT

J gene: TRBJ2-7
D gene: NA
V gene: TRBV6-2/TRBV6-3
clone size: once
CDR3 protein: CASSYPTYEQYF
CDR3 DNA: TGTGCCAGCAGTTACCCTACCTACGAGCAGTACTTC

J gene: TRBJ1-5
D gene: TRBD1
V gene: TRBV7-2
clone size: NA
CDR3 protein: CASSFNVGTGAQPQHF
CDR3 DNA: TGTGCCAGCAGCTTTAATGTCGGGACAGGGGCTCAGCCCCAGCATTTT

J gene: TRBJ1-2
D gene: NA
V gene: TRBV9
clone size: NA
CDR3 protein: CASSVEGASYTF
CDR3 DNA: TGTGCCAGCAGCGTAGAAGGGGCTAGCTACACCTTC

J gene: TRBJ1-2
D gene: NA
V gene: TRBV5-1
clone size: NA
CDR3 protein: CASSLEFAGNYGYTF
CDR3 DNA: TGCGCCAGCAGCTTGGAATTTGCAGGGAACTATGGCTACACCTTC

J gene: TRBJ1-4
D gene: NA
V gene: TRBV27
clone size: NA
CDR3 protein: CASSASGGFIEKLFF
CDR3 DNA: TGTGCCAGCAGTGCCTCAGGAGGTTTCATTGAAAAACTGTTTTTT

J gene: TRBJ1-2
D gene: TRBD1
V gene: TRBV29-1
clone size: NA
CDR3 protein: CSAWSTGGNYGYTF
CDR3 DNA: TGCAGCGCTTGGTCGACAGGGGGAAACTATGGCTACACCTTC

J gene: TRBJ2-3
D gene: TRBD2
V gene: TRBV15
clone size: once
CDR3 protein: CATSRDQRETDTQYF
CDR3 DNA: TGTGCCACCAGCAGAGATCAGCGGGAGACAGATACGCAGTATTTT

J gene: TRBJ2-5
D gene: TRBD1
V gene: TRBV5-6
clone size: NA
CDR3 protein: CASSLWTGQETQYF
CDR3 DNA: TGTGCCAGCAGCCTCTGGACAGGCCAAGAGACCCAGTACTTC

J gene: TRBJ2-3
D gene: NA
V gene: TRBV12-3/TRBV12-4
clone size: NA
CDR3 protein: CASSLGADTQYF
CDR3 DNA: TGTGCCAGCAGTTTGGGCGCAGATACGCAGTATTTT

J gene: TRBJ1-2
D gene: TRBD1
V gene: TRBV18
clone size: NA
CDR3 protein: CASSLNRQGTYGYTF
CDR3 DNA: TGTGCCAGCTCCCTAAATCGACAGGGAACCTATGGCTACACCTTC

J gene: TRBJ1-2
D gene: NA
V gene: TRBV7-9
clone size: NA
CDR3 protein: CASSAPGTRRVYGYTF
CDR3 DNA: TGTGCCAGCAGCGCCCCCGGGACACGGAGGGTCTATGGCTACACCTTC

J gene: TRBJ2-2
D gene: NA
V gene: TRBV30
clone size: NA
CDR3 protein: CAWSFGPDSTHNTGELFF
CDR3 DNA: TGTGCCTGGAGTTTCGGACCGGACAGTACTCATAACACCGGGGAGCTGTTTTTT

J gene: TRBJ1-1
D gene: NA
V gene: TRBV12-3/TRBV12-4
clone size: NA
CDR3 protein: CASSPGANTEAFF
CDR3 DNA: TGTGCCAGCAGTCCGGGGGCGAACACTGAAGCTTTCTTT